The sample holds one count of the clone carrying this TCR beta chain. Its target is unknown. Produced via immunoSEQ multiplex PCR; TCRdb's table is partial and in-frame only. The table has around 200,000 clones, just over 85% seen once. This record comes from a study of cytomegalovirus exposure and HLA in healthy donors. Study results and caveats: A subsequent analysis found that TCR clusters from the first cohort also tended to co-occur in the 90 to 150 validation repertoires, with approximately 95% of cluster scores above 0. Reported results showed that the classifier diagnosed cytomegalovirus status with high specificity and sensitivity. Specific recognition of CMV antigens was confirmed in vitro for a few chains (all CMV-associated). Rare TCR sequences dominated, though some public TCRs recurred in many donors.

The source of this sequence is a young woman in good health and CMV-seronegative. Sequencing was carried out using PBMCs.

The CDR3 DNA sequence: TGTGCCAGCAGTCCGCGGACTAGCGGGAGCTCCTACAATGAGCAGTTCTTC. Encoded protein: CASSPRTSGSSYNEQFF. The chain is built from TRBV28 and TRBJ2-1, with 13 bases aligning to TRBD2. V trimming: 5 bases; J trimming: 0 bases; junction bases outside the gene matches: 4. CDR1 MDHEN and CDR2 SYDVKM come from the germline V gene. The length of the CDR3 is 17 residues.